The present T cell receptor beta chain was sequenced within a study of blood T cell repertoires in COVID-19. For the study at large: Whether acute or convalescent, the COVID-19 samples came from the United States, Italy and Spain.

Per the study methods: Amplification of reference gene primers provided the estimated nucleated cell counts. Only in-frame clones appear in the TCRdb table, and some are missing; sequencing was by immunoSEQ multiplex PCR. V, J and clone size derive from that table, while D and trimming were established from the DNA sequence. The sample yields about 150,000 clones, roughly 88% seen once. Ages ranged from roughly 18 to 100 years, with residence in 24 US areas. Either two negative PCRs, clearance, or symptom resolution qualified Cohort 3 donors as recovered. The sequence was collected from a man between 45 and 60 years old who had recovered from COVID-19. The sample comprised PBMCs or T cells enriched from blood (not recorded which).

The CDR3 loop reads CASGSTAMNTEAFF. The CDR3 nucleotides are TGTGCCAGCGGCTCGACAGCTATGAACACTGAAGCTTTCTTT. The chain employs TRBV28 and TRBJ1-1; D is possibly TRBD1 (5 bases). CDR1 is MDHEN, CDR2 SYDVKM, per germline. The V and J ends lost 8 bases and 0 bases respectively, with 13 bases between them. This CDR3 is 14 amino acids long.